This T cell receptor (beta chain) was profiled in a study of T cell repertoires in cytomegalovirus infection. Study summary: Recently identified HLA-C-restricted and well-studied HLA-B-restricted CMV epitopes were used. Evidence of both CMV infection and a matching HLA type came from public TCR beta signatures.

TCRdb used MiXCR to reprocess the reads, holding one entry per CDR3 protein. The repertoire includes roughly 990,000 distinct CDR3 sequences, approximately 32% of them detected once, and around 15% sits in the top ten. This clonotype was counted only a few times. Its antigen remains unknown. The study, taken as a whole, reports: Dominant in the ex vivo response were TCR beta clonotypes restricted by HLA-C and specific for CMV.

The CDR3 covers 14 residues. The germline V gene has CDR1 MNHNS and CDR2 SASEGT. The V gene end was trimmed by 2 bases and the J gene end by 7 bases; junction bases not matched to a gene: 6. This clonotype originated in a human donor in good health (CMV status not recorded). Some clones in this sample may be carry-over from other donors' samples. The chain uses TRBV6-1 and TRBJ2-7; 9 bases are a match to TRBD2. The sample was cultured CD8+ T cells from PBMCs, taken from culture after CMV antigen stimulation. CDR3 protein: CASSESLAGWEQYF. CDR3 DNA: TGTGCCAGCAGTGAAAGCCTAGCGGGGTGGGAGCAGTACTTC.